Listed below are T cell receptor beta chains from one sample, sequenced in a study of T cell responses to AZD1222 COVID-19 vaccine. Only in-frame clones appear in the TCRdb table, and some are missing; sequencing was by immunoSEQ multiplex PCR. Here the sample spans approximately 89,000 clones, roughly 94% being singletons. This specimen was peripheral blood, taken on day 0 of AZD1222 vaccination. Source of these receptors: an adult in good health. Each CDR3 is given with its conserved first and last residue. Each record gives: J gene, V gene, CDR3 protein.

TRBJ2-1 TRBV7-8 CASSLVGVSYNEQFF
TRBJ1-2 TRBV10-1 CASSESGRNYGYTF
TRBJ1-1 TRBV24-1 CATSDSGTANTEAFF
TRBJ2-2 TRBV5-4 CASSFGDRGPGELFF
TRBJ1-2 TRBV12-3/TRBV12-4 CASSPGTGWGYTF
TRBJ1-6 TRBV28 CASSRSGNSPLHF
TRBJ1-5 TRBV2 CASRGDGVNNQPQHF
TRBJ2-7 TRBV28 CASSQAGHEQYF
TRBJ2-6 TRBV19 CACRDRYSGANVLTF
TRBJ1-2 TRBV6-2/TRBV6-3 CASSPDRLNYGYTF
TRBJ2-3 TRBV3-1/TRBV3-2 CASSPRLSEVEF
TRBJ2-1 TRBV5-1 CASSRGQSSYNEQFF
TRBJ2-7 TRBV6-5 CASTREYGSYEQYF
TRBJ2-7 TRBV19 CASTRTGGYEQYF
TRBJ2-1 TRBV7-2 CASSLIGGDNEQFF